This is a list of T cell receptor beta chains from one sample in a study of Ad26.COV2.S vaccination and SARS-CoV-2 variants. Sequenced by immunoSEQ multiplex PCR; TCRdb stores in-frame clones only, minus some. This sample carries 350,000 to 450,000 clones, about 83% of them seen once, and the ten largest clones take around 7%. The specimen comprised peripheral blood, sampled in a trial of Ad26.COV2.S vaccine versus placebo. All receptors come from a person aged 18-65 years who received the Ad26.COV2.S COVID-19 vaccine or a placebo. Each CDR3 is given with its conserved first and last residue. The order of the fields is V gene, clone size, J gene, D gene, CDR3 DNA, CDR3 protein. The D gene is left open where the match is weak. The size field is filled for only some rows; it gives once, few, many or a size class.

v_call: TRBV7-6; clone_size: -; j_call: TRBJ1-2; d_call: -; cdr3_nt: TGTGCCAGCAGCTTAGCAGGGCTCACTGGGGGCTACACCTTC; cdr3_aa: CASSLAGLTGGYTF
v_call: TRBV9; clone_size: -; j_call: TRBJ2-2; d_call: -; cdr3_nt: TGTGCCAGCAGCGTAGTCAAGGGGTCGAACACCGGGGAGCTGTTTTTT; cdr3_aa: CASSVVKGSNTGELFF
v_call: TRBV7-3; clone_size: -; j_call: TRBJ2-1; d_call: TRBD2; cdr3_nt: TGTGCCTCCGGCGGGGGCTCCTACAATGAGCAGTTCTTC; cdr3_aa: CASGGGSYNEQFF
v_call: TRBV2; clone_size: -; j_call: TRBJ2-3; d_call: -; cdr3_nt: TGTGCCAGCAGTCTACAGGGATTCACAGATACGCAGTATTTT; cdr3_aa: CASSLQGFTDTQYF
v_call: TRBV7-9; clone_size: -; j_call: TRBJ1-1; d_call: -; cdr3_nt: TGTGCCAGCAGCTCAACAGGTCCCCCTGAAGCTTTCTTT; cdr3_aa: CASSSTGPPEAFF
v_call: TRBV5-1; clone_size: -; j_call: TRBJ1-1; d_call: -; cdr3_nt: TGCGCCAGCAGCTTGGTATCAGGGTCCACTGAAGCTTTCTTT; cdr3_aa: CASSLVSGSTEAFF
v_call: TRBV6-5; clone_size: -; j_call: TRBJ1-2; d_call: -; cdr3_nt: TGTGCCAGCAGTTTGGGCCCCTACTATGGCTACACCTTC; cdr3_aa: CASSLGPYYGYTF
v_call: TRBV6-5; clone_size: -; j_call: TRBJ1-3; d_call: -; cdr3_nt: TGTGCCAGTGGGGGGGGGTACTCTGGAAACACCATATATTTT; cdr3_aa: CASGGGYSGNTIYF
v_call: TRBV5-8; clone_size: -; j_call: TRBJ1-1; d_call: -; cdr3_nt: TGTGCCAGCAGTTTTGCTCGTATGCCCCGGGTCACTGAAGCTTTCTTT; cdr3_aa: CASSFARMPRVTEAFF
v_call: TRBV7-9; clone_size: -; j_call: TRBJ2-3; d_call: -; cdr3_nt: TGTGCCACCGGCCGGGGTACGGTGAGCACAGATACGCAGTATTTT; cdr3_aa: CATGRGTVSTDTQYF
v_call: TRBV25-1; clone_size: -; j_call: TRBJ2-1; d_call: -; cdr3_nt: TGTGCCAGCAGTATCGGGGGTGGTCGCAATGAGCAGTTCTTC; cdr3_aa: CASSIGGGRNEQFF
v_call: TRBV19; clone_size: -; j_call: TRBJ1-6; d_call: -; cdr3_nt: TGTGCCAGTAGTATTTTTGTGACAGCGAATTCACCCCTCCACTTT; cdr3_aa: CASSIFVTANSPLHF
v_call: TRBV6-5; clone_size: -; j_call: TRBJ1-2; d_call: TRBD1; cdr3_nt: TGTGCCAGCAGCCCCGACAGGGGAGCCTATGGCTACACCTTC; cdr3_aa: CASSPDRGAYGYTF
v_call: TRBV6-5; clone_size: -; j_call: TRBJ2-7; d_call: -; cdr3_nt: TGTGCCAGCAGTTCCGTCTCGGGAGAAAGCACCCGCGAGCAGTACTTC; cdr3_aa: CASSSVSGESTREQYF
v_call: TRBV19; clone_size: -; j_call: TRBJ1-4; d_call: -; cdr3_nt: TGTGCCAGTAGTACCTGGATCGGTGAAAAACTGTTTTTT; cdr3_aa: CASSTWIGEKLFF
v_call: TRBV2; clone_size: -; j_call: TRBJ1-1; d_call: -; cdr3_nt: TGTGCCGGGGGAGTTAACACTGAAGCTTTCTTT; cdr3_aa: CAGGVNTEAFF
v_call: TRBV24-1; clone_size: -; j_call: TRBJ2-2; d_call: -; cdr3_nt: TGTGCCACCAGTGATTTCCCGGGCACCGGGGAGCTGTTTTTT; cdr3_aa: CATSDFPGTGELFF
v_call: TRBV19; clone_size: -; j_call: TRBJ2-1; d_call: -; cdr3_nt: TGTGCCAGTAGTGGGGGTTTCCGGAGCTCCTACAATGAGCAGTTCTTC; cdr3_aa: CASSGGFRSSYNEQFF
v_call: TRBV9; clone_size: -; j_call: TRBJ1-2; d_call: -; cdr3_nt: TGTGCCAGCAGCGCTGAGCGGTATGGCTACACCTTC; cdr3_aa: CASSAERYGYTF
v_call: TRBV7-2; clone_size: -; j_call: TRBJ1-1; d_call: -; cdr3_nt: TGTGCCAGCAGCTTTATCTCCACTGAAGCTTTCTTT; cdr3_aa: CASSFISTEAFF
v_call: TRBV5-1; clone_size: few; j_call: TRBJ1-4; d_call: TRBD1; cdr3_nt: TGCGCCAGCAGCCTCACAGGGGGAGAAGAAAAACTGTTTTTT; cdr3_aa: CASSLTGGEEKLFF
v_call: TRBV7-2; clone_size: -; j_call: TRBJ1-2; d_call: -; cdr3_nt: TGTGCCAGCAGCTTTACTGGCTATGGCTACACCTTC; cdr3_aa: CASSFTGYGYTF
v_call: TRBV4-1; clone_size: -; j_call: TRBJ2-7; d_call: -; cdr3_nt: TGCGCCAGCAGCGACAGCTCCTACGAGCAGTACTTC; cdr3_aa: CASSDSSYEQYF
v_call: TRBV7-9; clone_size: -; j_call: TRBJ2-2; d_call: -; cdr3_nt: TGTGCCAGCAGCTTAGCGAAGGACACCGGGGAGCTGTTTTTT; cdr3_aa: CASSLAKDTGELFF
v_call: TRBV19; clone_size: -; j_call: TRBJ2-7; d_call: TRBD1; cdr3_nt: TGTGCCAGTAGTGTCTCTCACAGGGGCGAGCAGTACTTC; cdr3_aa: CASSVSHRGEQYF
v_call: TRBV6-5; clone_size: once; j_call: TRBJ1-1; d_call: -; cdr3_nt: TGTGCCAGCAGTTACGAATTGGGCAAGGACACTGAAGCTTTCTTT; cdr3_aa: CASSYELGKDTEAFF
v_call: TRBV29-1; clone_size: -; j_call: TRBJ1-1; d_call: -; cdr3_nt: TGCAGCGTTGAATTTGGTTCGGGGGGGGAAGCTTTCTTT; cdr3_aa: CSVEFGSGGEAFF
v_call: TRBV3-1/TRBV3-2; clone_size: -; j_call: TRBJ2-2; d_call: TRBD2; cdr3_nt: TGTGCCAGCAGCCAGCACGGGGGGGCCGGGAACACCGGGGAGCTGTTTTTT; cdr3_aa: CASSQHGGAGNTGELFF
v_call: TRBV6-5; clone_size: -; j_call: TRBJ2-3; d_call: TRBD2; cdr3_nt: TGTGCCAGCAATACAGCGGGGGGGCGTATGCAGTATTTT; cdr3_aa: CASNTAGGRMQYF
v_call: TRBV11-2; clone_size: -; j_call: TRBJ2-7; d_call: TRBD1; cdr3_nt: TGTGCCAGCAGCTTCTCACAGGGGGCGGCCTACGAGCAGTACTTC; cdr3_aa: CASSFSQGAAYEQYF
v_call: TRBV6-5; clone_size: -; j_call: TRBJ2-1; d_call: -; cdr3_nt: TGTGCCAGCAGTATAATCAATGAGCAGTTCTTC; cdr3_aa: CASSIINEQFF
v_call: TRBV3-1/TRBV3-2; clone_size: -; j_call: TRBJ1-2; d_call: -; cdr3_nt: TGTGCCAGCAGCCAAGATCCGAAGTGGGTTGACTATGGCTACACCTTC; cdr3_aa: CASSQDPKWVDYGYTF
v_call: TRBV4-2; clone_size: -; j_call: TRBJ2-5; d_call: -; cdr3_nt: TGTGCCAGCAGCCAAGAGGATAGATCGACCCAGTACTTC; cdr3_aa: CASSQEDRSTQYF
v_call: TRBV2; clone_size: -; j_call: TRBJ1-1; d_call: -; cdr3_nt: TGTGCCAGCAGCCTCCAGGGTTACACCTCGAACACTGAAGCTTTCTTT; cdr3_aa: CASSLQGYTSNTEAFF
v_call: TRBV12-5; clone_size: -; j_call: TRBJ2-1; d_call: -; cdr3_nt: TGTGCTAGTGGTTTGTTTTTTGAGCAGTTCTTC; cdr3_aa: CASGLFFEQFF
v_call: TRBV14; clone_size: -; j_call: TRBJ1-2; d_call: -; cdr3_nt: TGTGCCAGCAGTTACACAGGCGGGTATGGCTACACCTTC; cdr3_aa: CASSYTGGYGYTF
v_call: TRBV3-1/TRBV3-2; clone_size: -; j_call: TRBJ1-5; d_call: TRBD1; cdr3_nt: TGTGCCAGCAGCCGAGGGACAGGGGTGAGCAATCAGCCCCAGCATTTT; cdr3_aa: CASSRGTGVSNQPQHF
v_call: TRBV28; clone_size: -; j_call: TRBJ1-2; d_call: -; cdr3_nt: TGTGCCAGCAGCTCCCCGGGCGCCTATGGCTACACCTTC; cdr3_aa: CASSSPGAYGYTF
v_call: TRBV18; clone_size: -; j_call: TRBJ2-7; d_call: -; cdr3_nt: TGTGCCAGCTCACCGGTTGACGGAATATACGAGCAGTACTTC; cdr3_aa: CASSPVDGIYEQYF
v_call: TRBV19; clone_size: once; j_call: TRBJ1-2; d_call: TRBD1; cdr3_nt: TGTGCCAGTAGTATCCCGGGACAGGGTTTCTATGGCTACACCTTC; cdr3_aa: CASSIPGQGFYGYTF
v_call: TRBV7-2; clone_size: -; j_call: TRBJ1-1; d_call: TRBD1; cdr3_nt: TGTGCCAGCAGCCTCCAGGGGGTCTACACTGAAGCTTTCTTT; cdr3_aa: CASSLQGVYTEAFF
v_call: TRBV9; clone_size: -; j_call: TRBJ1-5; d_call: -; cdr3_nt: TGTGCCAGCAGCGTAGCCCCGGGTGGTCAGCCCCAGCATTTT; cdr3_aa: CASSVAPGGQPQHF
v_call: TRBV4-2; clone_size: -; j_call: TRBJ2-3; d_call: -; cdr3_nt: TGTGCCAGCAGCCAAGTGCTGGGTTCCACAGATACGCAGTATTTT; cdr3_aa: CASSQVLGSTDTQYF
v_call: TRBV28; clone_size: few; j_call: TRBJ1-5; d_call: TRBD1; cdr3_nt: TGTGCCAGCAGGGCAGGGGGCGAGGGTCAGCCCCAGCATTTT; cdr3_aa: CASRAGGEGQPQHF
v_call: TRBV2; clone_size: -; j_call: TRBJ2-1; d_call: -; cdr3_nt: TGTGCCAGCACCCCGACCCGCGCCCAGTTCTTC; cdr3_aa: CASTPTRAQFF